This paragraph reports one T cell receptor beta chain. The antigen remains undetermined. The entry originates in a study of cytomegalovirus exposure and HLA in healthy donors. It was with 60 Vbeta and 13 Jbeta primers that the PCR ran. The repertoire was sequenced with immunoSEQ multiplex PCR; TCRdb's copy has only in-frame clones and lacks some. The data hold about 150,000 clones, with about 80% observed a single time. General observations from the study: Follow-up analysis seemed to connect common viral pathogens with several of the most significant clusters identified. Through in vitro validation, three CMV-associated chains were shown to be specific for CMV antigens.

The CDR3 has 16 residues. Germline loops: CDR1 SGHAT, CDR2 FQNNGV. J was trimmed by 1 base and V by 2 bases; bases with no gene match: 2. The sample consisted of PBMCs. V gene TRBV11-2 combines with J gene TRBJ2-5; 12 nucleotides match TRBD2. This TCR came from a woman in her 40s in good health and CMV-seronegative. The CDR3 coding sequence is TGTGCCAGCAGCTTACGGACTAGCGGGGCCCAAGAGACCCAGTACTTC. It codes for CASSLRTSGAQETQYF.